The clone carrying this T cell receptor beta chain has a handful of counts. The antigen is not known. These data belong to a study of post-analysis software for immune sequencing data. Findings of the study overall: TRBV segments more frequent in patients than in controls numbered about five and included TRBV5-6, TRBV5-1 and TRBV20-1. Controls' normalized Chao1 diversity significantly exceeded that of multiple sclerosis patients. Samples made in the same batch grouped tightly together by F measure.

Each TCR beta cDNA library carried unique molecular identifiers. TCRdb used MiXCR to reprocess the PCR reads, holding one entry per CDR3 protein. This sample has about 770,000 distinct CDR3 sequences, with 40% to 55% found just once. Germline-derived CDR1 and CDR2 are SQVTM and ANQGSEA. The CDR3 contains 11 residues. V was shortened by 5 bases and J by 7 bases, with 12 bases between the two germline ends. The source is a girl aged 10 to 17 with multiple sclerosis. This chain connects TRBV29-1 to TRBJ2-7; tentative D call: TRBD1 (6 bases). The specimen was blood. CDR3 amino acids: CSVTGYGEQYF. The CDR3 DNA follows: TGCAGCGTTACAGGGTATGGGGAGCAGTACTTC.